This entry describes one T cell receptor beta chain. Its antigen is not yet known. There are no base qualities to consult, and no much larger clone falls within one base. The cohort was made up of 500 to 850 healthy bone marrow donors. At the time of sampling, all cohort members were nominally healthy, though unrecorded immune exposures were likely present. The donor was CMV seropositive and belonged to the group of a few hundred seropositive cohort members. Every donor gave a peripheral blood sample, and the peripheral blood mononuclear cells from that sample were used for TCR beta sequencing. Genomic DNA extraction from the blood cell samples was performed with the Qiagen DNeasy Blood Extraction Kit. This entry comes from a study of cytomegalovirus exposure and HLA in healthy donors (dated by TCRdb to about 2017). With respect to the entire study: In an earlier analysis of fewer than 750 of the donors, approximately 300 Gb of sequence data and 90 million to 120 million unique TCR beta sequences from roughly 190 million T cells were reported. Roughly 300 gigabases of sequencing data and tens of millions of unique TCR sequences made up an early release that covered fewer than 650 HLA-typed donors. Among the roughly 380 genotyped donors, under 90% belonged to the genetic ancestry cluster associated with self-reported Caucasian donors. The aim of the study was to test whether cataloging public T cell receptors could identify signatures of past pathogen exposure. The study profiled the T cell repertoires of 550 to 700 subjects by immunosequencing and related them to cytomegalovirus serostatus. In addition to the first cohort of 666 subjects, a separate validation cohort of approximately 110 different subjects was used. To predict cytomegalovirus infection status, the study brought together high-throughput TCR immunosequencing, statistical association of individual TCRs with disease status, and machine learning. To study patterns of TCR occurrence, a later analysis re-analyzed previously published TCR beta repertoires from around 660 donors and added high-resolution HLA genotyping. Rather than using new phenotypic data, the later analysis identified candidate immune exposures from TCR beta sequences and from how often those sequences occurred across donors. An earlier analysis of approximately 500 of the donors applied high-throughput TCR beta sequencing to assess whether each TCR beta V gene segment acted as functional or pseudogenic. Donor age, sex, ethnicity and CMV serostatus were compiled together with the repertoire data. Genome-wide SNP genotypes for about 55% of the roughly 670 donors were used in a later genetic analysis, which treated that subset as a discovery cohort. All discovery cohort repertoires had been generated on a single sequencing platform. Class I and class II HLA loci were covered by the typing at four-digit resolution. The number of donors typed differed by locus, with about 629-640 for A, B, C, DRB1 and DQB1, approximately 500 for DQA1, 600 to 610 for DPA1, and 472 for DPB1. Several DR-DQ haplotypes were handled as single units for association and clustering because linkage in the cohort was strong. On average, roughly 250,000 unique TCR beta nucleotide sequences were sequenced per donor among more than 350 genotyped donors of the cohort, with roughly 18% of those sequences being non-productive. General conclusions and limits of the study: Specific HLA alleles were associated with roughly 17,000 TCR beta sequences at a false discovery rate of 0.05 in a later analysis. Correlated functional status among segregating V segments might be attributable to linkage disequilibrium, but an unknown experimental factor could not be ruled out. A few of the identified cytomegalovirus-associated TCR beta chains were confirmed in vitro to be specific for cytomegalovirus antigens. A further reported finding was that TCR beta sequences accurately predicted the HLA-A and HLA-B alleles for most subjects in the first cohort. A later genetic analysis reported fewer N-insertions in productive TCRs among donors in an Asian-associated ancestry cluster than the approximately 670-donor mean. Because counts were too low, about 17 rarely observed V segments, including chromosome 9 orphons, were excluded from the earlier analysis of 587 of the donors. According to a later analysis, most CMV-associated TCR beta chains appeared to be HLA-restricted, and the HLA associations seemed to be driven largely by CMV exposure. Presence/absence analyses assumed roughly uniform sequencing depth across donors, an assumption that may not hold. The authors suggested that the approach could potentially be extended to other disease states and immunological phenotypes. A group of highly shared sequence variants was considered likely to be a technical artifact of the sequencing pipeline. Assigning TCR associations to individual alleles was difficult when HLA alleles, especially DR and DQ, strongly co-occurred. In a later analysis, several top co-occurrence clusters were reported to appear linked to parvovirus B19, influenza, CMV and Epstein-Barr virus. In this cohort, only TCR beta chains were sequenced, and detectable features were limited by the absence of alpha or paired-chain data. In the study, roughly 160 TCR beta chains were listed as associated with cytomegalovirus. For the cohort, immune exposure information was limited to CMV serostatus. In a later genetic analysis, a missense DCLRE1C variant was associated with V-gene and J-gene trimming of TCR beta chains, and the association was replicated in an independent cohort. A later analysis found that HLA-associated TCR beta chains were more clonally expanded and had lower generation probabilities than equally common non-associated chains. Most TCR sequences were observed very rarely across donors, whereas some public TCRs were present in many individuals. In an earlier analysis of 500 to 650 of the donors, most TCR beta V segments appeared in productive rearrangements about 87% or about 30% of the time, broadly matching IMGT annotations. Because HLA typing was missing for some donors at each locus, association tests included only the typed subset. A later analysis found that TCR association rates varied across HLA loci, with DRB1 alleles showing the most associated TCRs and HLA-C alleles the fewest. The classifier was reported to diagnose cytomegalovirus status with high specificity and sensitivity in both the original and validation cohorts.

Libraries came from the immunoSEQ multiplex PCR assay. A mixture of 60 forward primers for TCR Vbeta segments and 13 reverse primers for TCR Jbeta segments was used in the multiplex PCR. Amplification of the CDR3 region of rearranged TCR beta genes was performed with a multiplex PCR assay on genomic DNA. The Illumina HiSeq System was used to sequence the amplified TCR beta libraries as 87-base-pair reads. In the original analysis: Across the 670 or so repertoires, a later analysis counted about 81 million unique TCR beta chains, approximately 12 million of which were shared by at least two donors. A nearest-neighbor algorithm error-corrected the raw reads and collapsed the reads into unique sequences, merging closely related sequences to remove PCR and sequencing errors. V, D and J gene segments were assigned by aligning CDR3 sequences to IMGT reference sequences. For a sequence to be retained, a match of at least six nucleotides was required to both a V gene segment and a J gene segment. Rearrangements were called productive when the CDR3 lacked stop codons and stayed in frame with V and J; all others were non-productive. CDR3 was defined by IMGT convention, running from the second conserved V-encoded cysteine to the conserved J-encoded phenylalanine. The earlier analysis of about 560 of the donors excluded any sequence lacking an unambiguous match to a single V gene segment. An earlier analysis of almost 600 of the donors classified V segments as functional when productive rearrangements were above 56.7% and as segregating when the standard deviation between donors was above 5%. A statistical classification framework was built for diagnosing cytomegalovirus status from the catalog of TCR beta chain sequences. A later analysis assigned V and J genes by comparing TCR nucleotide sequences with IMGT/GENE-DB human TR gene sequences. Using the TCRdist pipeline, a later analysis assigned CDR3 sequences along with most-parsimonious VDJ recombination scenarios. In a later analysis, each TCR beta chain was defined by its CDR3 amino acid sequence together with its V-gene family, and reads without a unique V-gene family were excluded. To address suspected cross-contamination and a sequencing artifact, a later analysis removed approximately 600 highly shared, low-generation-probability nucleotide sequences. For each public chain, a later analysis derived a clonal expansion index from normalized ranks of inferred template counts within each repertoire. A later analysis computed generation probabilities with a VDJ recombination model fitted to out-of-frame rearrangements, and checked the results against IGoR. Hypergeometric tests were used in a later analysis to score TCR-TCR, TCR-HLA and TCR-CMV co-occurrence, with a repertoire-size bias correction applied to the TCR pairs. To estimate false discovery rates, a later analysis permuted the HLA or CMV assignments 20 times. In a later analysis, co-occurring TCRs were grouped using DBSCAN, and TCRdist sequence similarity was added for clustering within HLA-allele-positive subsets. Repertoires with fewer than 30,000 or more than 120,000 public chains were left out of co-occurrence clustering, as were a few repertoires with anomalous nucleotide sharing. TCRdb re-hosts the immuneACCESS table, in-frame sequences only. Its copies lack some clones; in the studies checked, an unresolved V gene accounts for under half of them, and the cause for the rest is not known. That table gives V, J and clone size, and the DNA gave D and trimming. The sample table lists 250,000 or so clones, 75% to 85% of them with a count of one. Less than 9% of the sample rests with the top ten.

Material: PBMCs. This TCR derives from a woman aged 60 to 75 in good health and CMV-seropositive.

The CDR3 amino acid sequence is: CASTLGGQGRYIQYF. The sequence in DNA is TGTGCCAGTACCTTAGGAGGACAGGGGAGATACATTCAGTACTTC. The V and J segments used are TRBV19 and TRBJ2-4; 9 central nucleotides agree with TRBD1. The CDR3 runs 15 residues from the cysteine to the phenylalanine. Here the CDR3 DNA is all that survives: 45 bases in frame from base 1. The germline V gene (reference sequence) yields LNHDA for CDR1 and SQIVND for CDR2. The junction shows trimming of 7 bases on V and 8 bases on J, and the gene matches do not reach 12 bases of it.